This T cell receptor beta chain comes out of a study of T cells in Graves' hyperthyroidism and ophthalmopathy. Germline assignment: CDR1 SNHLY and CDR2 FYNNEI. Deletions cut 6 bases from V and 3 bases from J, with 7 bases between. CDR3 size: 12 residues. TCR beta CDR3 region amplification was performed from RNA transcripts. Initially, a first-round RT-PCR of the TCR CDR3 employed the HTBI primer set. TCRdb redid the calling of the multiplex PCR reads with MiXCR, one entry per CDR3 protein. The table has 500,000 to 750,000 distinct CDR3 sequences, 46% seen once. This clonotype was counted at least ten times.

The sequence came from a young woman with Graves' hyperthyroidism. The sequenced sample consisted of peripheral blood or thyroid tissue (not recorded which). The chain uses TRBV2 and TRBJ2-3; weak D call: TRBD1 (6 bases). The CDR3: CASSGQTDTQYF. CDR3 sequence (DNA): TGTGCCAGCAGCGGACAGACAGATACGCAGTATTTT.